Below are 4 T cell receptor beta chains sequenced from a single sample in a study of vaccination and CD4 T cells after COVID-19 (dated by TCRdb to the early 2020s). The sample's time point, from its label and the paper: late sampling 161 to 241 days after vaccination in three convalescent patients. The treatment or condition label for this specimen denotes: approximately 9-day PBMC culture with coronavirus spike peptide pools or control peptides (ViraFEST assay). The library was generated by PCR. This sample was sequenced with an Illumina iSeq 100. DNA from cultured CD4+ T cells was subjected to TCR sequencing with the Oncomine TCR Beta short-read assay at the Johns Hopkins FTIC core. Clones were called with MiXCR by TCRdb after fastp trimmed the public reads at Q25, and only in-frame beta chains were retained. Each CDR3 protein gets just one entry, which takes the most common genes and DNA from the rows behind it. This sample has 15,000 to 20,000 distinct CDR3 sequences in its table, and 45% to 65% of those were observed once. Around 20% of the sample comes from the top ten.

These receptors' antigens are unknown. Sequenced material: CD4+ T cells from blood, cultured in vitro, taken about 7 months after SARS-CoV-2 vaccination. The receptor set was obtained from a human donor who had recovered from COVID-19.

CDR3 coding DNA: TGTGCCAGCAGTTCCCGCTTGAGCACAGATACGCAGTATTTT. It encodes CASSSRLSTDTQYF. This rearrangement joins TRBV6-5 to TRBJ2-3; D call uncertain. Germline-derived CDR1 and CDR2 are MNHEY and SVGAGI. The CDR3 contains 14 residues. Trimming removed 4 bases from V and 0 bases from J, with 8 bases in between.

This clonotype occurred a few times. The chain is built from TRBV7-8 and TRBJ1-1; tentatively, D is TRBD1 (5 bases). The CDR3 runs 13 residues. Looked up from germline, CDR1 is SGHVS and CDR2 is FQNEAQ. V was cut by 5 bases and J by 1 base, with 8 bases left in between. CDR3 bases: TGTGCCAGCAGCCGGGACCGGAACACTGAAGCTTTCTTT. Its translation: CASSRDRNTEAFF.

This sequence joins TRBV6-5 and TRBJ2-1, with 11 bases that match TRBD2. The CDR3 is 17 amino acids. The V gene end was trimmed by 2 bases and the J gene end by 4 bases; junction bases not matched to a gene: 7. Germline assignment: CDR1 MNHEY and CDR2 SVGAGI. The chain's CDR3 is CASSYQGTSGPYNEQFF. The CDR3 DNA follows: TGTGCCAGCAGTTACCAGGGGACTAGCGGACCATACAATGAGCAGTTCTTC.

The chain is built from TRBV20-1 and TRBJ1-6, with 7 bases aligning to TRBD1. J gave up 7 bases and V 1 base, and 13 bases lay outside the gene matches. The germline CDR1 and CDR2 sequences are DFQATT and SNEGSKA (reference sequence). The CDR3 is made up of 17 amino acids. Here the CDR3 DNA reads TGCAGTGCTAGAGCTGTTGCAGGGGGAGTGAGAAATTCACCCCTCCACTTT. Its protein product is CSARAVAGGVRNSPLHF.